These 14 T cell receptor beta chains were all obtained from the same sample, sequenced in a study of blood T cell repertoires in COVID-19. Some clones are missing from TCRdb's copy, which holds only in-frame ones; the method was immunoSEQ multiplex PCR. The sample lists 130,000 to 150,000 clones, approximately 86% occurring once. The specimen was peripheral blood. Receptors were obtained from a woman aged 45-60 years with acute or convalescent COVID-19.

The rearrangement uses TRBV5-1 and TRBJ1-2; a possible D gene is TRBD1 (6 bases). This CDR3 contains 12 residues. Germline-derived CDR1 and CDR2 are SGHRS and YFSETQ. Trimming pared 4 bases from V and 8 bases from J, leaving 12 bases between. The CDR3 sequence is CASSPSGAGYTF. CDR3 coding DNA: TGCGCCAGCAGCCCCTCAGGGGCCGGCTACACCTTC.

This chain links TRBV15 with TRBJ1-5, with a possible D match to TRBD1 (5 bases). V was trimmed by 2 bases and J by 4 bases, leaving 9 bases between them. Germline loops: CDR1 LNHNV, CDR2 YYDKDF (reference sequence). The length of the CDR3 is 14 residues. The CDR3 DNA follows: TGTGCCACCAGCAGAAGACAGCTTAATCAGCCCCAGCATTTT. Amino acid sequence: CATSRRQLNQPQHF.

This clone was observed a few times. This chain joins TRBV19 and TRBJ1-1; 8 nucleotides align to TRBD1. Germline loops: CDR1 LNHDA, CDR2 SQIVND (reference sequence). The CDR3 is 15 amino acids. V shed 4 bases, J shed 0 bases, and the junction held 4 bases outside the gene matches. The CDR3 DNA reads as TGTGCCAGTAGTAGAACGACAGGGGTGAACACTGAAGCTTTCTTT. Protein product: CASSRTTGVNTEAFF.

The rearrangement links TRBV19 to TRBJ2-2; perhaps TRBD2 as D (6 bases). V shed 8 bases and J shed 8 bases, with 12 bases lying between them. CDR1 is LNHDA and CDR2 is SQIVND in the germline V gene (reference sequence). This CDR3 region has 12 residues. The CDR3 DNA reads as TGTGCCAGTGGAGCGGGTTTGGGGGAGCTGTTTTTT. It encodes CASGAGLGELFF.

The chain links TRBV7-9 to TRBJ2-2; 8 bases fit TRBD2. The V segment lost 5 bases and the J segment 3 bases; nucleotides outside the gene matches: 8. The CDR3 consists of 16 residues. CDR1 SEHNR and CDR2 FQNEAQ come from the germline V gene (reference sequence). CDR3 loop: CASSPKGSGDTGELFF. In DNA form, the CDR3 reads TGTGCCAGCAGCCCCAAGGGTAGCGGGGACACCGGGGAGCTGTTTTTT.

This chain connects TRBV5-4 to TRBJ1-1; D is possibly TRBD1 (5 bases). V lost 4 bases to trimming and J lost 5 bases, with 15 bases between them. The CDR3 covers 14 residues. Germline CDR1 and CDR2: SGHNT and YYREEE (reference sequence). The chain's CDR3 is CASSLGQGKTEAFF. CDR3 nucleotides: TGTGCCAGCAGCCTCGGTCAGGGAAAGACTGAAGCTTTCTTT.

This sequence joins TRBV27 and TRBJ1-1; 10 bases are shared with TRBD1. V lost 7 bases to trimming and J lost 4 bases; unmatched junction nucleotides: 6. CDR3 size: 14 residues. Germline values: CDR1 MNHEY, CDR2 SMNVEV (reference sequence). CDR3: CASKDRGLPTEAFF. CDR3 nucleotides: TGTGCCAGCAAAGACAGGGGGCTACCCACTGAAGCTTTCTTT.

The rearrangement links TRBV7-8 to TRBJ1-2, with D unclear. V was clipped by 1 base and J by 4 bases, with 10 bases between them. This CDR3 region has 14 residues. From germline, CDR1 is SGHVS and CDR2 FQNEAQ. CDR3 DNA sequence: TGTGCCAGCAGCTTAGGCACAGTCACCTATGGCTACACCTTC. Translation gives CASSLGTVTYGYTF.

This CDR3 reads CASTRANTEAFF. The CDR3 bases are TGTGCCAGCACCAGGGCGAACACTGAAGCTTTCTTT. The J gene is TRBJ1-1, the V gene TRBV12-3 or TRBV12-4; D possibly corresponds to TRBD1 (5 bases). Trimming shortened V by 7 bases and J by 1 base, and 7 bases separated the two germline ends. The CDR3 has 12 residues.

The chain recombines TRBV30 with TRBJ1-2; tentatively, D is TRBD1 (5 bases). Germline-derived CDR1 and CDR2 are GTSNPN and SVGIG (reference sequence). The CDR3 has 14 residues. The V end lost 3 bases, the J end lost 4 bases, and 15 bases lay between the germline ends. The DNA for the CDR3 is TGTGCCTGGAGCTCTTTCAGGGCCGGCTATGGCTACACCTTC. Protein: CAWSSFRAGYGYTF.

The chain is built from TRBV7-9 and TRBJ2-7; weak D call: TRBD2 (5 bases). Trimming stripped 5 bases from V and 1 base from J, with 12 bases between. Germline V gene lookup returns CDR1 SEHNR and CDR2 FQNEAQ (reference sequence). The CDR3 contains 14 residues. DNA for the CDR3: TGTGCCAGCAGCCCGGTGGAGGTGTCCTACGAGCAGTACTTC. Translation gives CASSPVEVSYEQYF.

The chain has TRBV19 and TRBJ2-2; TRBD1 might be the D (5 bases). Trimming took 0 bases from V and 4 from J, leaving 9 bases between them. The CDR3 loop spans 15 amino acids. CDR1 and CDR2 (germline): LNHDA, SQIVND (reference sequence). In nucleotides, the CDR3 is TGTGCCAGTAGTATAGACAGGGAAGTCACCGGGGAGCTGTTTTTT. It translates to CASSIDREVTGELFF.

This sequence joins TRBV10-2 and TRBJ2-2, with 13 bases that match TRBD2. CDR3 length equals 16 residues. Germline CDR1 WSHSY, CDR2 SAAADI. Losses at the gene ends were 0 bases for V and 7 bases for J; bases not matched to a gene: 2. The CDR3, as DNA: TGCGCCAGCAGTGAGTCGGGACTAGCGGGGAGCGGGGAGCTGTTTTTT. It specifies CASSESGLAGSGELFF.

The count of this clone is one. The CDR3 spells CAWSVGPGMGEKLFF. CDR3 nucleotides: TGTGCCTGGAGTGTAGGTCCGGGGATGGGTGAAAAACTGTTTTTT. The chain joins TRBV30 to TRBJ1-4; D ambiguous. Trimming shortened V by 0 bases and J by 7 bases, and 15 bases separated the two germline ends. CDR1 is GTSNPN and CDR2 is SVGIG in the germline V gene (reference sequence). The CDR3 extends over 15 amino acids.